A selection of T cell receptor beta chains follows, all from one sample in a study of OX40 agonist ivuxolimab in advanced cancers. The repertoire was sequenced with immunoSEQ multiplex PCR; TCRdb's copy has only in-frame clones and lacks some. There are around 6,000 clones in the sample; about 80% occur only once, and around 24% lies in the top ten. The specimen was CD4+ or CD8+ T cells sorted from blood, collected in a trial of the OX40 agonist ivuxolimab. Receptors originate from an adult with an advanced solid tumor such as melanoma, head and neck, liver or kidney cancer. CDR3s leave out the opening cysteine and the closing phenylalanine or tryptophan. The order of the fields is V gene, J gene, CDR3 protein.

TRBV6-4,TRBJ2-2,ASSPGTGVGNTGELF
TRBV9,TRBJ2-3,ASSVGGPSTDTQY
TRBV5-6,TRBJ2-3,ASSFGLAGVLTDTQY
TRBV21-1,TRBJ1-6,ASIATGYNSPLH
TRBV27,TRBJ1-5,ASSLWARGNQPQH
TRBV19,TRBJ1-1,ASSIRPGGNTEAF
TRBV19,TRBJ2-1,ASSYSQESYNEQF
TRBV11-2,TRBJ2-7,ASSPQHAILTYEQY
TRBV23-1,TRBJ1-2,ASSHVGIGCGYT
TRBV6-5,TRBJ1-2,ASKRGAIGYGYT
TRBV16,TRBJ1-1,ASSQSSGSTEAF
TRBV2,TRBJ1-1,ASSSTGGPTEAF
TRBV20-1,TRBJ1-2,SARAFYGYT
TRBV7-2,TRBJ2-7,ASSPTTAAYEQY
TRBV7-2,TRBJ2-1,ASSFPGSSYNEQF
TRBV4-2,TRBJ2-5,ASSFFSGGAGETQY
TRBV6-5,TRBJ2-7,ASSSGISLYEQY
TRBV5-1,TRBJ1-1,ASSTPGQGVDTEAF
TRBV10-3,TRBJ1-4,AISDGTEADEKLF
TRBV6-5,TRBJ2-7,ASSYGAASYEQY
TRBV10-3,TRBJ2-7,AISEGTGTYEQY
TRBV15,TRBJ2-5,ATSRTGGESGQETQY
TRBV9,TRBJ2-3,ASSTLAGGSTDTQY
TRBV13,TRBJ1-1,ASQQGRAEAF
TRBV7-2,TRBJ2-7,ASSPRERGYEQY
TRBV4-1,TRBJ2-5,ASSQDGTGETETQY
TRBV4-3,TRBJ2-5,ASSQYTGGETQY
TRBV9,TRBJ1-6,ASSVDGDDLH
TRBV5-1,TRBJ1-2,ASNEGGASSGYT
TRBV4-3,TRBJ2-1,ASSQDRTSGGATYNEQF
TRBV11-3,TRBJ1-4,ASSLQGTSNEKLF
TRBV14,TRBJ2-3,ASSQDGVVMERGTDTQY
TRBV19,TRBJ1-1,ASSFQGPTEAF
TRBV7-6,TRBJ1-1,ASSEYMNTEAF
TRBV9,TRBJ2-3,ASSAGVSTDTQY
TRBV6-5,TRBJ1-1,ASWGRQGRITEAF
TRBV13,TRBJ1-4,ASSLVGQQNEKLF
TRBV4-1,TRBJ1-2,ASSQPGQGGYGYT
TRBV9,TRBJ2-5,ASSPDPGGETQY
TRBV30,TRBJ1-1,AWRGYTEAF
TRBV5-1,TRBJ1-1,ASSLGWGRDTEAF
TRBV7-9,TRBJ1-1,ASSRGADTEAF
TRBV4-3,TRBJ1-2,ASSQVAGHYGYT
TRBV7-8,TRBJ2-7,ASSLGGHDTYEQY
TRBV7-8,TRBJ1-4,ASSPLGGSNEKLF
TRBV7-2,TRBJ2-3,ASSSFLLSGGSTDTQY
TRBV6-1,TRBJ2-3,ASSEALTSGGAADTQY
TRBV14,TRBJ2-1,ASSQGDNEQF
TRBV27,TRBJ2-7,ASSSFAGGDEQY
TRBV11-2,TRBJ1-1,ASSLGGGRVEAF
TRBV5-6,TRBJ1-2,ASIPGRDHYGYT
TRBV2,TRBJ1-2,ASIMGGNELGYT
TRBV6-6,TRBJ1-4,ASTQRNEKLF
TRBV7-8,TRBJ1-1,ASSLVGQGAEAF
TRBV4-3,TRBJ2-1,ASSQERSSSYNEQF
TRBV9,TRBJ2-7,ASSVGADEQY
TRBV15,TRBJ2-1,ATSREGIEQF
TRBV18,TRBJ2-5,ASSPSGRGGQETQY
TRBV4-3,TRBJ2-1,ASSQVAGDYNEQF
TRBV6-5,TRBJ2-7,ASSTGTLTGEQY